The T cell receptor (beta chain) under discussion was sequenced for a study of blood T cells in healthy people across ages. Study-level results: Both naive CD4+ cell counts and diversity were greater in long-lived donors than in aged donors. Any changes in expanded clonotypes were possibly confounded, as donor CMV status remained unknown.

Through a sample-barcoded 5' primer and a J-beta primer mix, a second PCR was run for about 6 to 12 cycles. TCRdb fed the 5' RACE reads into MiXCR, producing one record per CDR3 protein. The sample has around 1,700,000 distinct CDR3 sequences, roughly 28% seen once; the top ten hold around 7.7%. Remarks on this clonotype: Its cognate antigen is unknown. A read error may account for a junction end that differs from germline.

CDR1 MDHEN and CDR2 SYDVKM come from the germline V gene. The CDR3 runs to 13 residues. This clonotype was obtained from a woman in her thirties in good health. The sequenced sample was blood. The genes are TRBV28 and TRBJ2-5; D uncertain. The J call may be faulty, since TRBJ2-7 better matches the DNA end. CDR3 region: CAGSLPAPGEQYF. For the CDR3, the DNA is TGTGCCGGCAGTTTACCAGCACCCGGCGAGCAGTACTTC.